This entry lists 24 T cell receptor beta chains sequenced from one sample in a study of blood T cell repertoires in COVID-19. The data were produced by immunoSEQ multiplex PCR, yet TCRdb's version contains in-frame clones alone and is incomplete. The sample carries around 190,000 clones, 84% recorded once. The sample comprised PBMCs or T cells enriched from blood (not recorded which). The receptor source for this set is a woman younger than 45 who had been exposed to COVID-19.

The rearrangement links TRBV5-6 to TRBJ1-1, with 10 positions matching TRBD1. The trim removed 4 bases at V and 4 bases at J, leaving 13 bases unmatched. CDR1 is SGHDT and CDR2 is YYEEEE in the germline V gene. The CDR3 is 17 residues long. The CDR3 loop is CASSQSMTGGTVTEAFF. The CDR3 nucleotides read TGTGCCAGCAGCCAATCGATGACAGGGGGCACAGTCACTGAAGCTTTCTTT.

The CDR3 DNA follows: TGTGCCAGGAAAAGGGACATCCAGAACACTGAAGCTTTCTTT. Protein: CARKRDIQNTEAFF. The chain carries TRBV2 and TRBJ1-1; D possibly corresponds to TRBD1 (6 bases). The CDR3 has 14 amino acids. Trimming pared 9 bases from V and 1 base from J, leaving 15 bases between. The V gene's germline CDR1 is SNHLY and CDR2 FYNNEI.

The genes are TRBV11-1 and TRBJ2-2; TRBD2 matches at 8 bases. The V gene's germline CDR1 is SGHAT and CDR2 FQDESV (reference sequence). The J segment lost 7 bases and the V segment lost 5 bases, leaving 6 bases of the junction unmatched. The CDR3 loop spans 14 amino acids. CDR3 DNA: TGTGCCAGCAGCGCGGGACTAGTTTTCGGGGAGCTGTTTTTT. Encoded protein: CASSAGLVFGELFF.

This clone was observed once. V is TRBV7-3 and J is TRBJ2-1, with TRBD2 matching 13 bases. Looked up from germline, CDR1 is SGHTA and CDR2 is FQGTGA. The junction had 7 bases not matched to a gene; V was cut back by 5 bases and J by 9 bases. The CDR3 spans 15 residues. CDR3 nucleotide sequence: TGTGCCAGCAGCGTTACTAGCGGGGGGGCCATTGAGCAGTTCTTC. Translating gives CASSVTSGGAIEQFF. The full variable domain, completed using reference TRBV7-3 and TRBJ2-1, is GAGVSQTPSNKVTEKGKYVELRCDPISGHTALYWYRQSLGQGPEFLIYFQGTGAADDSGLPNDRFFAVRPEGSVSTLKIQRTERGDSAVYLCASSVTSGGAIEQFFGPGTRLTVL.

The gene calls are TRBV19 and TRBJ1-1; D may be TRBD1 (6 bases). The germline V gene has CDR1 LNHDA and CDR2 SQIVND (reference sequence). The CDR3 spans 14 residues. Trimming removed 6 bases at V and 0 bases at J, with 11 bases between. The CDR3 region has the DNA TGTGCCAGTAGCCGACAGGCGATGAACACTGAAGCTTTCTTT. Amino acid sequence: CASSRQAMNTEAFF.

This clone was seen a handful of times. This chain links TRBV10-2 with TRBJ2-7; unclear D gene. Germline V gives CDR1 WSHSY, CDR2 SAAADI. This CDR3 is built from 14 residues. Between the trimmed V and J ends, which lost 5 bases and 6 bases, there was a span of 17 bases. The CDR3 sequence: CASSYAATPFEQYF. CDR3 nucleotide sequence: TGCGCCAGCAGTTATGCTGCTACCCCCTTCGAGCAGTACTTC.

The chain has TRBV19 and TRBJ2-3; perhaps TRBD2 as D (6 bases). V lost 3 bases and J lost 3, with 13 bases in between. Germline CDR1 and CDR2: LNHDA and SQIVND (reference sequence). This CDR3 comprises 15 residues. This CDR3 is CASSMGDSRTDTQYF. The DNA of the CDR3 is TGTGCCAGTAGTATGGGGGACTCTCGGACAGATACGCAGTATTTT.

CDR3 amino acids: CASPSGGRPDSYEQYF. CDR3 DNA: TGTGCCAGCCCTAGCGGGGGGAGACCGGACTCCTACGAGCAGTACTTC. The chain is built from TRBV12-1 and TRBJ2-7; the table's TRBD2 call for D was not verified on the DNA. TRBV12-1 is a recognized pseudogene. The CDR3 contains 16 residues.

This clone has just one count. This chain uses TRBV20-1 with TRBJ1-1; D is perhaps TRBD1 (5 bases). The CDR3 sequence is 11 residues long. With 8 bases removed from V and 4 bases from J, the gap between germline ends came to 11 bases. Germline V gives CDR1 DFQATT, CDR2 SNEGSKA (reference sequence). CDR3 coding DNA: TGCAGTACCGCGGGGACCACTGAAGCTTTCTTT. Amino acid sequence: CSTAGTTEAFF.

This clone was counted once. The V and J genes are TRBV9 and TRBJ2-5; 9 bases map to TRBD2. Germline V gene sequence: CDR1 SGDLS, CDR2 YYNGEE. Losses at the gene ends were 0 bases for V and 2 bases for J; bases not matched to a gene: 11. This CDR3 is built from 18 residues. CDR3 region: CASSVGLAGRYNQETQYF. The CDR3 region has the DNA TGTGCCAGCAGCGTAGGGCTAGCGGGGCGATACAATCAAGAGACCCAGTACTTC.

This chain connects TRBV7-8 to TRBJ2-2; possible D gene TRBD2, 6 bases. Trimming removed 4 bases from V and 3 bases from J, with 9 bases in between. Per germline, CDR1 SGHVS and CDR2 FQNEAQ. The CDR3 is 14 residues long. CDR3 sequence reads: CASSSGGYTGELFF. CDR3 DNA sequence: TGTGCCAGCAGCTCCGGGGGTTACACCGGGGAGCTGTTTTTT.

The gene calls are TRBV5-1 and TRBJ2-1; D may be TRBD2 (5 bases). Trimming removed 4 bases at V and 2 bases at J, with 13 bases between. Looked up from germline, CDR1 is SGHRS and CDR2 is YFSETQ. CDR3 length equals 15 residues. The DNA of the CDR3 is TGCGCCAGCAGCAACCGACCCGGGGCCTACAATGAGCAGTTCTTC. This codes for CASSNRPGAYNEQFF.

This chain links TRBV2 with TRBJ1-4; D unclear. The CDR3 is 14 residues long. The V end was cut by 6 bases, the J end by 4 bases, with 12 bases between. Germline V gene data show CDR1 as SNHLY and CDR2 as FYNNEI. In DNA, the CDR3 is TGTGCCAGCAGGGAGTGGTTGGGTAATGAAAAACTGTTTTTT. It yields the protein CASREWLGNEKLFF. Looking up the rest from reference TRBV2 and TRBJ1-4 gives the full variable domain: EPEVTQTPSHQVTQMGQEVILRCVPISNHLYFYWYRQILGQKVEFLVSFYNNEISEKSEIFDDQFSVERPDGSNFTLKIRSTKLEDSAMYFCASREWLGNEKLFFGSGTQLSVL.

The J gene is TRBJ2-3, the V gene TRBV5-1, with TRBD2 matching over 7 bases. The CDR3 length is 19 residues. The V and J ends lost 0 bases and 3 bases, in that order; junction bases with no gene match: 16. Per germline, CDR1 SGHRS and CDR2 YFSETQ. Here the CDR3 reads CASSLAGAAGLGGTDTQYF. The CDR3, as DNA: TGCGCCAGCAGCTTGGCCGGAGCAGCGGGGCTTGGAGGGACAGATACGCAGTATTTT. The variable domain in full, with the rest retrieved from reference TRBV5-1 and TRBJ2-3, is KAGVTQTPRYLIKTRGQQVTLSCSPISGHRSVSWYQQTPGQGLQFLFEYFSETQRNKGNFPGRFSGRQFSNSRSEMNVSTLELGDSALYLCASSLAGAAGLGGTDTQYFGPGTRLTVL.

CDR3 loop: CASSRDRGEEKLFF. The DNA of the CDR3 is TGTGCCAGCAGCCGCGACAGGGGCGAAGAAAAACTGTTTTTT. This chain links TRBV7-9 with TRBJ1-4; 8 bases align to TRBD1. V lost 5 bases to trimming and J lost 8 bases; unmatched junction nucleotides: 7. The germline V gene has CDR1 SEHNR and CDR2 FQNEAQ (reference sequence). The CDR3 consists of 14 residues.

This chain's CDR3 is CASSQDLGGAYNEQFF. CDR3 nucleotides: TGCGCCAGCAGCCAAGATCTGGGGGGGGCGTACAATGAGCAGTTCTTC. The rearrangement joins TRBV4-3 to TRBJ2-1; D perhaps matches TRBD2 (7 bases). The CDR3 covers 16 residues. V lost 0 bases and J lost 4, with 13 bases in between. CDR1 LGHNA and CDR2 YSLEER come from the germline V gene.

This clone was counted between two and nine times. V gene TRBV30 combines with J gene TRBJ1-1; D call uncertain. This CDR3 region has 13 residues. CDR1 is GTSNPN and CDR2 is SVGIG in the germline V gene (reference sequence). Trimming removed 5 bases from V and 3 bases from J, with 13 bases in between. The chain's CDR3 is CAWGPNVYTEAFF. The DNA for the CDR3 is TGTGCCTGGGGGCCTAATGTTTACACTGAAGCTTTCTTT.

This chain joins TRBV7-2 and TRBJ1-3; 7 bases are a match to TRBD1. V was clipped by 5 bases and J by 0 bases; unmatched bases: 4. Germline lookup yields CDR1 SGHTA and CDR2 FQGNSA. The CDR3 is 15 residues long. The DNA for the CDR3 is TGTGCCAGCAGCCGGACAGGCCTCTCTGGAAACACCATATATTTT. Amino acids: CASSRTGLSGNTIYF.

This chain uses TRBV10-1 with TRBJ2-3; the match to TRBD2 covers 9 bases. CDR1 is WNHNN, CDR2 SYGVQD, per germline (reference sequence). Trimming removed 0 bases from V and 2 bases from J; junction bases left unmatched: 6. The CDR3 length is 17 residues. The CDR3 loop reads CASSESLAGSNTDTQYF. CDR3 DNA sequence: TGCGCCAGCAGTGAGTCCCTAGCGGGGTCCAACACAGATACGCAGTATTTT.

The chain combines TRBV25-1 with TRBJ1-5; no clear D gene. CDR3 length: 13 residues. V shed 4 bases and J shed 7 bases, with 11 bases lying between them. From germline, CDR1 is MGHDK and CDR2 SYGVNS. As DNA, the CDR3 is TGTGCCAGCAGTGCGAGGGTGGGGCAGCCCCAGCATTTT. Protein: CASSARVGQPQHF.

The CDR3 DNA reads TGTGCCAGCAGCCAAGGGACACCGATGGGTTCACCCCTCCACTTT. This gives the protein CASSQGTPMGSPLHF. The genes are TRBV3-1 (or the pseudogene TRBV3-2) and TRBJ1-6, with a tentative D call TRBD1 (5 bases). From germline, CDR1 is LGHDT and CDR2 YNNKEL (reference sequence). CDR3 length equals 15 residues. Deletions cut 1 base from V and 9 bases from J, with 13 bases between.

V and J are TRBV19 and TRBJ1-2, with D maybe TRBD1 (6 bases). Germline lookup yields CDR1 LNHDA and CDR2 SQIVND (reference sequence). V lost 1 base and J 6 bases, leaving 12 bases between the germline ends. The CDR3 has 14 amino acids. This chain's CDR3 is CASSIGRQGNGYTF. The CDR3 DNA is TGTGCCAGTAGTATAGGAAGGCAGGGGAATGGCTACACCTTC.

The DNA for the CDR3 is TGTGCCACCGAACAGGGACCCTCCACTGAAGCTTTCTTT. Its translation is CATEQGPSTEAFF. The chain combines TRBV10-3 with TRBJ1-1; D perhaps matches TRBD1 (6 bases). Per germline, CDR1 ENHRY and CDR2 SYGVKD. The CDR3 sequence is 13 residues long. Between the trimmed V and J ends, which lost 10 bases and 4 bases, there was a span of 16 bases.

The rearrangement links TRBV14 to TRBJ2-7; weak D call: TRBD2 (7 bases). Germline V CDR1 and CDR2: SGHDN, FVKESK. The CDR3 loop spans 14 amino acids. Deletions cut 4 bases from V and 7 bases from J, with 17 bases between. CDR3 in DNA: TGTGCCAGCAGCCTTGGTGGGGGGGCGGAAGAGCAGTACTTC. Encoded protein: CASSLGGGAEEQYF.